What follows are 15 T cell receptor beta chains derived from one specimen sequenced in a study of T cells expressing NK-cell markers. TCRdb re-called the 5' RACE reads; every CDR3 protein appears as one record, without DNA. The sample yields a few hundred thousand distinct CDR3 sequences, of which the top ten take up approximately 0.41%. Sequencing was performed on blood T cells: a sorted CD56 or NKG2C T cell subset, CD4+ or CD8+ T cells, or bulk PBMC T cells (not recorded which). The receptors were sampled from a young man in good health.

This CDR3 is CATSDMGGKETQYF. This chain joins TRBV24-1 and TRBJ2-5. Germline V gene lookup returns CDR1 KGHDR and CDR2 SFDVKD. The CDR3 consists of 14 residues.

The chain has TRBV19 and TRBJ1-2; with no DNA, the TCRdb D assignment of TRBD1 cannot be verified. Germline V lookup: CDR1 LNHDA, CDR2 SQIVND (reference sequence). The CDR3 is made up of 14 amino acids. CDR3 loop: CASTSVQGTYGYTF.

The genes are TRBV2 and TRBJ2-4; TCRdb names TRBD2, which stays unverified in the absence of DNA. The CDR3 has 18 residues. Germline loops: CDR1 SNHLY, CDR2 FYNNEI. The CDR3 loop is CASSGAGGFLPAKNIQYF.

V gene TRBV7-7 combines with J gene TRBJ2-3; TCRdb reports TRBD1, a call that lacks DNA to check it against. There are 16 residues in the CDR3. Germline CDR1 is SSHAT and CDR2 is FNYEAQ (reference sequence). CDR3: CASSPRGPGYTDTQYF. The entire variable domain, with the rest obtained from reference TRBV7-7 and TRBJ2-3, is as follows: GAGVSQSPRYKVTKRGQDVTLRCDPISSHATLYWYQQALGQGPEFLTYFNYEAQPDKSGLPSDRFSAERPEGSISTLTIQRTEQRDSAMYRCASSPRGPGYTDTQYFGPGTRLTVL.

The chain joins TRBV3-1 to TRBJ1-1; checking the TCRdb D call of TRBD1 is not possible without DNA. This CDR3 is 15 amino acids long. The germline V gene encodes CDR1 LGHDT and CDR2 YNNKEL (reference sequence). This chain's CDR3 is CASSSHRGSNTEAFF.

The rearrangement joins TRBV7-3 to TRBJ2-3; TCRdb's D call of TRBD1 is untestable without DNA. The CDR3 contains 17 residues. CDR1 is SGHTA, CDR2 FQGTGA, per germline. The CDR3 spells CASSTTDGTGAHHTQYF. Based on the CDR3 plus reference TRBV7-3 and TRBJ2-3, the full variable domain is GAGVSQTPSNKVTEKGKYVELRCDPISGHTALYWYRQSLGQGPEFLIYFQGTGAADDSGLPNDRFFAVRPEGSVSTLKIQRTERGDSAVYLCASSTTDGTGAHHTQYFGPGTRLTVL.

This chain connects TRBV19 to TRBJ2-2; the D call from TCRdb, TRBD1, cannot be confirmed without DNA. The CDR3 has 16 residues. Germline V gene sequence: CDR1 LNHDA, CDR2 SQIVND (reference sequence). CDR3 in amino acids: CASSIYWGQNTGELFF.

The V and J genes are TRBV29-1 and TRBJ2-2. The CDR3 length is 11 residues. Germline V gives CDR1 SQVTM, CDR2 ANQGSEA. CDR3 amino acids: CSGGNTGELFF.

The chain is built from TRBV28 and TRBJ2-7; no DNA is available, so the TRBD2 call from TCRdb remains unchecked. The CDR3 is made up of 17 amino acids. CDR1 is MDHEN and CDR2 is SYDVKM in the germline V gene. The CDR3 reads CASIGQVPDPSRYEQYF.

This sequence joins TRBV7-9 and TRBJ2-1; with no DNA, the TCRdb D assignment of TRBD2 cannot be verified. Germline CDR1 and CDR2: SEHNR and FQNEAQ (reference sequence). CDR3 size: 17 residues. The CDR3 spells CASSSKRAGVFHNEQFF.

This chain links TRBV12-3 or TRBV12-4 with TRBJ1-1. The length of the CDR3 is 14 residues. This CDR3 is CASSHLRGNTEAFF.

The rearrangement joins TRBV29-1 to TRBJ2-5; as DNA is missing, the TRBD1 call by TCRdb cannot be tested. This CDR3 comprises 13 residues. Germline-derived CDR1 and CDR2 are SQVTM and ANQGSEA. CDR3 region: CSVDHRGQETQYF. Full variable domain (remainder filled in from reference TRBV29-1 and TRBJ2-5): SAVISQKPSRDICQRGTSLTIQCQVDSQVTMMFWYRQQPGQSLTLIATANQGSEATYESGFVIDKFPISRPNLTFSTLTVSNMSPEDSSIYLCSVDHRGQETQYFGPGTRLLVL.

The rearrangement links TRBV5-4 to TRBJ2-2; absent DNA, TCRdb's TRBD1 call cannot be checked. The CDR3 loop spans 15 amino acids. CDR1 and CDR2 (germline): SGHNT, YYREEE (reference sequence). CDR3 amino acids: CASSLKTGFIGELFF.

V usage is TRBV4-2 and J usage is TRBJ1-4; TCRdb proposes TRBD1, but this gene call is untestable without DNA. This CDR3 region has 15 residues. The germline CDR1 and CDR2 sequences are LGHNA and YNFKEQ. This chain's CDR3 is CASSQVKGANEKLFF.

The chain links TRBV10-3 to TRBJ2-6. The CDR3 loop spans 15 amino acids. Germline CDR1 reads ENHRY; CDR2 reads SYGVKD. The chain's CDR3 is CAISEWGSGANVLTF.